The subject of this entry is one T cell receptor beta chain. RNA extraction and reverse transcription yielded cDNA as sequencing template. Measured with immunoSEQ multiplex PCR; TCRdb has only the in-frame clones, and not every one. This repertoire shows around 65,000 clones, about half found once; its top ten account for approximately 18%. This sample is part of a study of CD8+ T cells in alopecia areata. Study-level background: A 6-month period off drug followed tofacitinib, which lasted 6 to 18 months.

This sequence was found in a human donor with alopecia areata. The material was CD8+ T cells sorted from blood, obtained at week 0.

CDR3 amino acids: CASTPGGTEAFF. CDR3 sequence (DNA): TGTGCCAGCACCCCAGGAGGGACTGAAGCTTTCTTT. The rearrangement uses TRBV14 and TRBJ1-1, with unresolved D. CDR3 length: 12 residues. V was cut by 7 bases and J by 5 bases, with 11 bases left in between. The germline V gene encodes CDR1 SGHDN and CDR2 FVKESK.